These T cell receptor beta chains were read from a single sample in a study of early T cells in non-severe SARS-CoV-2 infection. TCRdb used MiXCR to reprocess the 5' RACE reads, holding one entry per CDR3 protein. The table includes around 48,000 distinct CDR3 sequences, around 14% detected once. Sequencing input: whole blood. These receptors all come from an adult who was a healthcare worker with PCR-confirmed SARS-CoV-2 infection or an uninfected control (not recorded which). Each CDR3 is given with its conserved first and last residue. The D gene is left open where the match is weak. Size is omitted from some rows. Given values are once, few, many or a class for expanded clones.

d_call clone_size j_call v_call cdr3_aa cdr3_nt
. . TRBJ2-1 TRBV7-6 CASSSGRTPEQFF TGTGCCAGCAGCTCAGGTCGCACCCCTGAGCAGTTCTTC
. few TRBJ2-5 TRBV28 CASTLSGTQYF TGTGCCAGCACCCTGTCGGGGACCCAGTACTTC
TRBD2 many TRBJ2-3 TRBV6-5 CASSYGGRSTDTQYF TGTGCCAGCAGTTACGGCGGGAGAAGCACAGATACGCAGTATTTT
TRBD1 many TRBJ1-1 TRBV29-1 CSVGQGKPDTEAFF TGCAGCGTGGGACAGGGGAAACCGGACACTGAAGCTTTCTTT
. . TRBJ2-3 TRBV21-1 CASSKVLDTLTDTQYF TGTGCCAGCAGCAAGGTTCTGGACACCCTTACAGATACGCAGTATTTT
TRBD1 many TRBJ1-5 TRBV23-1 CASSQASGTENQPQHF TGCGCCAGCAGTCAAGCCTCCGGGACAGAGAATCAGCCCCAGCATTTT
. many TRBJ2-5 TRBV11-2 CASSSGFQETQYF TGTGCCAGCAGCTCGGGATTCCAAGAGACCCAGTACTTC
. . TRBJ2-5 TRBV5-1 CASSLYETQYF TGCGCCAGCAGCTTGTACGAGACCCAGTACTTC
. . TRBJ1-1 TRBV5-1 CASSLGSTIEAFF TGCGCCAGCAGCTTGGGCTCAACCATCGAAGCTTTCTTT
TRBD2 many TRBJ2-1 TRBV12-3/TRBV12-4 CASSPLAGSSYNEQFF TGTGCCAGCAGTCCGTTAGCGGGGAGCTCCTACAATGAGCAGTTCTTC
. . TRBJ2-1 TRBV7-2 CASSLDTRGEQFF TGTGCCAGCAGCTTAGACACCAGGGGTGAGCAGTTCTTC
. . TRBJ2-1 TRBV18 CASSPPRFSNSYNEQFF TGTGCCAGCTCACCACCGAGGTTTTCGAACTCCTACAATGAGCAGTTCTTC
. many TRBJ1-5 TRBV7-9 CASSFTGPGQPQHF TGTGCCAGCAGCTTCACAGGGCCGGGTCAGCCCCAGCATTTT
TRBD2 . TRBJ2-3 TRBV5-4 CASSSYLAGNTDTQYF TGTGCCAGCAGCTCCTATCTAGCGGGGAACACAGATACGCAGTATTTT
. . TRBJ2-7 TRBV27 CASSPLFPRYEQYF TGTGCCAGCAGTCCCCTCTTCCCCAGGTACGAGCAGTACTTC
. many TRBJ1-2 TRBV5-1 CASSSNYGYTF TGCGCCAGCAGCTCCAACTATGGCTACACCTTC
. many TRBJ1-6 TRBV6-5 CASSYGGGYDGSPLHF TGTGCCAGCAGTTACGGGGGGGGGTACGACGGTTCACCCCTCCACTTT
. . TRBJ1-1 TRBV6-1 CASSVRVAEAFF TGTGCCAGCAGTGTCCGGGTCGCTGAAGCTTTCTTT
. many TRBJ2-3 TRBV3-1 CASSSTLSTDTQYF TGTGCCAGCAGCTCCACCCTCAGCACAGATACGCAGTATTTT
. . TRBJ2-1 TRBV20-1 CSVRSYNEQFF TGCAGTGTGCGCAGCTACAATGAGCAGTTCTTC
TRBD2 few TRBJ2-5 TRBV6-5 CASSYYGGRGQETQYF TGTGCCAGCAGTTACTATGGCGGGAGGGGCCAAGAGACCCAGTACTTC
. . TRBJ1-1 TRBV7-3 CASSPHSEGEAFF TGTGCCAGCAGTCCCCATTCTGAAGGGGAAGCTTTCTTT
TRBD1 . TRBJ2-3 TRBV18 CASSPTGGTDTQYF TGTGCCAGCTCACCAACAGGGGGCACAGATACGCAGTATTTT
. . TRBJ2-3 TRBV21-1 CASSNWGETPGTDTQYF TGTGCCAGCAGCAATTGGGGGGAGACACCTGGCACAGATACGCAGTATTTT
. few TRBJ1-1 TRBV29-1 CSVEVRNTEAFF TGCAGCGTTGAAGTTCGTAACACTGAAGCTTTCTTT
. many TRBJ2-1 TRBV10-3 CAISEWGALNEQFF TGTGCCATCAGTGAGTGGGGCGCTCTAAATGAGCAGTTCTTC
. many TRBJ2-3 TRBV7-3 CASSPSPRGSADTQYF TGTGCCAGCAGCCCCTCCCCCCGGGGTTCCGCAGATACGCAGTATTTT
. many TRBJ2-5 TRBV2 CASSDRPYQETQYF TGTGCCAGCAGTGACCGGCCGTACCAAGAGACCCAGTACTTC
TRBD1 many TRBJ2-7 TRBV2 CASSEGGRGTYEQYF TGTGCCAGCAGTGAAGGTGGCAGGGGGACCTACGAGCAGTACTTC
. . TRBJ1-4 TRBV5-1 CASSLGGGALATNEKLFF TGCGCCAGCAGCTTGGGCGGAGGGGCCCTTGCAACTAATGAAAAACTGTTTTTT
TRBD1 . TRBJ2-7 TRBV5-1 CASSLQGVGYEQYF TGCGCCAGCAGTTTACAGGGGGTTGGCTACGAGCAGTACTTC
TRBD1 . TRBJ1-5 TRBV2 CAGTGDRGQPQHF TGTGCCGGGACAGGGGATCGAGGACAGCCCCAGCATTTT
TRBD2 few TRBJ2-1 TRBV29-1 CSVAPGLASTEQFF TGCAGCGTGGCTCCGGGACTAGCGTCGACCGAGCAGTTCTTC
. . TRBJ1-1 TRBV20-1 CSARPRWNTEAFF TGCAGTGCTAGACCGAGATGGAACACTGAAGCTTTCTTT
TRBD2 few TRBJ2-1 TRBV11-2 CASSSIAGGPYNEQFF TGTGCCAGCAGTTCGATAGCGGGGGGTCCCTACAATGAGCAGTTCTTC
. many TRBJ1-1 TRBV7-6 CASSLLGQSTEAFF TGTGCCAGCAGCTTATTGGGGCAAAGCACTGAAGCTTTCTTT
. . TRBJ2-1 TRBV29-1 CSAAPDYNEQFF TGCAGCGCTGCCCCGGACTACAATGAGCAGTTCTTC